This paragraph reports one T cell receptor (beta chain). The antigen is unknown. The CDR3 is 16 amino acids. Per germline, CDR1 SGHTA and CDR2 FQGNSA. V was clipped by 7 bases and J by 2 bases, with 18 bases between them. The data derive from a study of PD-1 blockade in classical Hodgkin lymphoma. TCRdb keeps only in-frame clones here, not all; method: immunoSEQ multiplex PCR. The sample has 40,000 to 45,000 clones; around three quarters are singletons. There was relapse after autologous stem cell transplantation in every patient, and there was variation in brentuximab vedotin exposure. Findings and caveats of the study: There was a significant rise in CD4+ TCR diversity by C4D1, with no such rise for CD8+. Still unresolved is the cause of the repertoire differences, which may be disease activity or prior therapy.

This chain links TRBV7-2 with TRBJ1-5; D may be TRBD1 (5 bases). The sequence was obtained from a human donor with classical Hodgkin lymphoma. The sequencing used peripheral blood mononuclear cells (PBMCs), collected before the second cycle of nivolumab. The CDR3 DNA reads TGTGCCAGCACCAGTGGAGGGGACCGACGCAATCAGCCCCAGCATTTT. Its translation: CASTSGGDRRNQPQHF.